The 9 T cell receptor beta chains below come from one sample, sequenced in a study of CD8 T cells in Susac syndrome. Reverse transcription of roughly 0.45 to 1 ug RNA used random hexamers. TCRdb fed the immunoSEQ multiplex PCR reads into MiXCR, producing one record per CDR3 protein. The data show 160,000 or so distinct CDR3 sequences, 95% to 96% seen once. The specimen sequenced was CD8+ T cells from PBMCs. Receptors originate from a human donor with multiple sclerosis.

The chain joins TRBV12-3 or TRBV12-4 to TRBJ2-6; possible D gene TRBD1, 6 bases. The CDR3 length is 18 residues. V was trimmed by 1 base and J by 2 bases, leaving 15 bases between them. The CDR3 DNA sequence: TGTGCCAGCAGTTTAGGGCAGGGGAAAGTAGCTGGGGCCAACGTCCTGACTTTC. This gives the protein CASSLGQGKVAGANVLTF.

The rearrangement links TRBV12-3 or TRBV12-4 to TRBJ2-2, with D uncertain. Trimming left V 4 bases short and J 5 bases short, with 2 bases between. The CDR3 is 11 residues long. CDR3 nucleotides: TGTGCCAGCAGTTGGACCGGGGAGCTGTTTTTT. Amino acid sequence: CASSWTGELFF.

This rearrangement joins TRBV20-1 to TRBJ2-7, with 7 bases aligning to TRBD2. The CDR3 loop spans 15 amino acids. Germline CDR1 and CDR2: DFQATT and SNEGSKA (reference sequence). V lost 6 bases to trimming and J lost 3 bases; unmatched junction nucleotides: 14. The CDR3 DNA is TGCAGTGCGCGGAACGTGGAGCGGGGTAACTACGAGCAGTACGTC. Translation: CSARNVERGNYEQYV.

The chain carries TRBV12-3 or TRBV12-4 and TRBJ2-5; maybe TRBD2 (6 bases). Between the trimmed V and J ends, which lost 6 bases and 2 bases, there was a span of 13 bases. The CDR3 sequence is 14 residues long. The DNA of the CDR3 is TGTGCCAGCAGGGCAATCGGGGGACAAGAGACCCAGTACTTC. This gives the protein CASRAIGGQETQYF.

The rearrangement uses TRBV20-1 and TRBJ2-5; unclear D gene. V was shortened by 5 bases and J by 7 bases, with 11 bases between the two germline ends. Germline CDR1 reads DFQATT; CDR2 reads SNEGSKA (reference sequence). CDR3 size: 11 residues. The CDR3 loop is CSAEDPPTQYF. The CDR3 nucleotides read TGCAGTGCTGAAGACCCGCCGACCCAGTACTTC.

The V call is TRBV19, the J call TRBJ1-2, with TRBD1 as a possible D gene (6 bases). The germline V gene has CDR1 LNHDA and CDR2 SQIVND (reference sequence). The CDR3 is made up of 12 amino acids. Trimming removed 4 bases from V and 7 bases from J, with 10 bases in between. DNA of the CDR3: TGTGCCAGTAGTACCGGGGGGCTTGGCTACACCTTC. Protein: CASSTGGLGYTF.

The chain recombines TRBV7-2 with TRBJ1-2, with a possible D match to TRBD1 (5 bases). The ends were cut back, 1 base at V and 5 bases at J, with 17 bases in the middle. CDR3 size: 16 residues. Germline CDR1 reads SGHTA; CDR2 reads FQGNSA. CDR3 in DNA: TGTGCCAGCAGCTTAGTAGACCCAGGGTCAAGATATGGCTACACCTTC. Its translation is CASSLVDPGSRYGYTF. The whole variable domain, remainder taken from reference TRBV7-2 and TRBJ1-2, is GAGVSQSPSNKVTEKGKDVELRCDPISGHTALYWYRQSLGQGLEFLIYFQGNSAPDKSGLPSDRFSAERTGGSVSTLTIQRTQQEDSAVYLCASSLVDPGSRYGYTFGSGTRLTVV.

The rearrangement joins TRBV12-3 or TRBV12-4 to TRBJ2-3; 7 positions match TRBD2. This CDR3 comprises 13 residues. V gave up 8 bases and J gave up 1 base; unmatched junction bases: 3. CDR3 in amino acids: CASRGDGTDTQYF. For the CDR3, the DNA is TGTGCCAGCCGGGGGGACGGCACAGATACGCAGTATTTT.

In nucleotides, the CDR3 is TGCAGTGCTAGAGATAGTCCGGGGGCGGAGACCCAGTACTTC. Its protein is CSARDSPGAETQYF. This sequence joins TRBV20-1 and TRBJ2-5; either TRBD1 or TRBD2 may supply D (6 bases each). The CDR3 totals 14 residues. The V gene's germline CDR1 is DFQATT and CDR2 SNEGSKA (reference sequence). The V end lost 0 bases, the J end lost 5 bases, and 13 bases lay between the germline ends.